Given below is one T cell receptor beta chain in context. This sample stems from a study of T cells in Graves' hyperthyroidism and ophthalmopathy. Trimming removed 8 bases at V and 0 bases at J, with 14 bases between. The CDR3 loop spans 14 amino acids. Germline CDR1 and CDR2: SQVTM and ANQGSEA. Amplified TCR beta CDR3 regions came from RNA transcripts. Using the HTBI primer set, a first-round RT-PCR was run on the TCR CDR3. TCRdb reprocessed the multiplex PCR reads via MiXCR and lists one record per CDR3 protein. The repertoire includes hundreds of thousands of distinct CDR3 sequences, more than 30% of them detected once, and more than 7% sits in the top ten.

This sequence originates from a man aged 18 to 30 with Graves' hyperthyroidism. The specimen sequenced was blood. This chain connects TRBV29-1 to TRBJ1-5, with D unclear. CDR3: CSSQDWDSNQPQHF. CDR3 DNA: TGCAGCAGCCAAGACTGGGATAGCAATCAGCCCCAGCATTTT.